The rows below give T cell receptor beta chains drawn from one sample of a study of early T cells in non-severe SARS-CoV-2 infection. Using its own MiXCR run on the 5' RACE reads, TCRdb lists one record per CDR3 protein. The profile covers just over 70,000 distinct CDR3 sequences, with roughly an eighth appearing a single time and roughly 1.3% taken by the ten largest. Material: whole blood. These receptors all stem from an adult who was a healthcare worker with PCR-confirmed SARS-CoV-2 infection or an uninfected control (not recorded which). Each CDR3 is given with its conserved first and last residue. A D gene is named only where the DNA matches it firmly. Rows may omit the clone size; those that give it use once, few, many or a size class.

J gene	clone size	V gene	CDR3 length	D gene	CDR3 DNA	CDR3 protein
TRBJ2-1	many	TRBV13	15	-	TGTGCCAGCAGCTTAGGCCGCGGGGCTAACAATGAGCAGTTCTTC	CASSLGRGANNEQFF
TRBJ2-1	-	TRBV12-3/TRBV12-4	15	-	TGTGCCAGCAGTTTAGGTGCTCCGGACTACAATGAGCAGTTCTTC	CASSLGAPDYNEQFF
TRBJ1-1	-	TRBV29-1	17	-	TGCAGCGTTGAAGACTTTTGGGGGGGCGGGATGAACACTGAAGCTTTCTTT	CSVEDFWGGGMNTEAFF
TRBJ1-1	many	TRBV18	13	-	TGTGCCAGCTCATCGAGTCTAAGGGATGAAGCTTTCTTT	CASSSSLRDEAFF
TRBJ2-1	many	TRBV5-1	15	TRBD2	TGCGCCAGCAGCACCTCCGGGACTAGGAGTTTACTGCAGTTCTTC	CASSTSGTRSLLQFF
TRBJ2-3	few	TRBV6-5	14	-	TGTGCCAGCAGAGCCGGTCGTAACACAGATACGCAGTATTTT	CASRAGRNTDTQYF
TRBJ1-1	many	TRBV11-2	16	-	TGTGCCAGCAGCTTAGATGGGGGACATCTGAACACTGAAGCTTTCTTT	CASSLDGGHLNTEAFF
TRBJ1-5	many	TRBV5-6	13	-	TGTGCCAGCAGCTTGACAGGGTCACAGCCCCAGCATTTT	CASSLTGSQPQHF
TRBJ2-5	many	TRBV28	15	TRBD2	TGTGCCAGCAGTGGGACTAGCGGGAGGGCCGAGACCCAGTACTTC	CASSGTSGRAETQYF
TRBJ1-1	many	TRBV19	16	-	TGTGCCAGTAGTGTCGGACAGAACTACATGAACACTGAAGCTTTCTTT	CASSVGQNYMNTEAFF
TRBJ2-7	many	TRBV12-3/TRBV12-4	13	-	TGTGCCAGCAGTTTTCGACAACCTTACGAGCAGTACTTC	CASSFRQPYEQYF
TRBJ1-5	many	TRBV6-6	16	-	TGTGCCAGCAGTTACCAATTCGGGACTAGCAATCAGCCCCAGCATTTT	CASSYQFGTSNQPQHF
TRBJ1-6	-	TRBV6-5	20	-	TGTGCCAGCAGTTACGATCCTCTAGGGGACCGTAGCTCCTATAATTCACCCCTCCACTTT	CASSYDPLGDRSSYNSPLHF
TRBJ1-4	-	TRBV20-1	11	-	TGCAGTGCTAGAGCGGACTTATCTAAGGTTTTT	CSARADLSKVF
TRBJ1-1	-	TRBV12-5	13	TRBD1	TGTGCTATCAGGGGGCCTGTGGACACTGAAGCTTTCTTT	CAIRGPVDTEAFF
TRBJ2-3	many	TRBV27	15	TRBD1	TGTGCCAGCAGTTTAGGGACAGGGCACACAGATACGCAGTATTTT	CASSLGTGHTDTQYF
TRBJ1-1	-	TRBV12-3/TRBV12-4	13	-	TGTGCCAGCAGCATGAATTCGAACACTCAAGCTTTCTTT	CASSMNSNTQAFF
TRBJ2-7	many	TRBV6-2/TRBV6-3	15	TRBD2	TGTGCCAGCAGTTACTCGCCTAGCGGGGGCTACGAGCAGTACTTC	CASSYSPSGGYEQYF
TRBJ2-5	-	TRBV12-3/TRBV12-4	13	-	TGTGCCAGCAGTCTTCCGTTGTTAGAGACCCAGTACTTC	CASSLPLLETQYF
TRBJ2-2	many	TRBV7-6	18	TRBD2	TGTGCCAGCAGCCCTCGGACTAGCGGGGCTACAAACACCGGGGAGCTGTTTTTT	CASSPRTSGATNTGELFF
TRBJ2-7	many	TRBV7-2	15	TRBD2	TGTGCCAGCAGCTTAGTCCTAGCGGGGGGCACGGAGCAGTACTTC	CASSLVLAGGTEQYF
TRBJ2-1	many	TRBV30	14	TRBD2	TGTGCCTGGAGCGGGACTAGCGGGGGAGGTGAGCAGTTCTTC	CAWSGTSGGGEQFF
TRBJ1-6	-	TRBV2	14	-	TGTGCCAGCAGTGTGTTGGGGAGGGGTTCACCCCTCCACTTT	CASSVLGRGSPLHF
TRBJ2-1	-	TRBV7-2	15	-	TGTGCCAGCAGCTTGTCCCGGACAAACTACAATGAGCAGTTCTTC	CASSLSRTNYNEQFF
TRBJ2-5	once	TRBV27	14	TRBD2	TGTGCCAGCAGTTTACTAGCGGAAGGGGAGACCCTGTACTTC	CASSLLAEGETLYF
TRBJ2-5	few	TRBV29-1	11	-	TGCAGCGCCGACGGGGAGATAGACCAGTACTTC	CSADGEIDQYF
TRBJ2-1	many	TRBV5-1	15	-	TGCGCCAGCAGCAAAACAGGGAATGCCTACAATGAGCAGTTCTTC	CASSKTGNAYNEQFF
TRBJ2-1	many	TRBV11-2	13	TRBD2	TGTGCCAGCAGTCAGAGCGGGAGTTATGAGCAGTTCTTC	CASSQSGSYEQFF
TRBJ2-1	many	TRBV11-2	19	-	TGTGCCAGCAGCTCTTACCTGGGACTCTCCAAGAGTGAGGTGAATGAGCAGTTCTTC	CASSSYLGLSKSEVNEQFF
TRBJ2-2	many	TRBV9	15	TRBD2	TGTGCCAGCAGCCTGGGACTAGCGGGAGACGGGGAGCTGTTTTTT	CASSLGLAGDGELFF
TRBJ2-1	many	TRBV29-1	11	-	TGCAGCGCCGGGGCAGAGAACGAGCAGTTCTTC	CSAGAENEQFF
TRBJ2-7	many	TRBV7-8	14	-	TGTGCCAGCACTGCCCCGACAGTGTCCTACGAGCAGTACTTC	CASTAPTVSYEQYF
TRBJ2-2	-	TRBV9	13	-	TGTGCCAGCAGTGGCGCCGTTACCGGGGAGCTGTTTTTT	CASSGAVTGELFF
TRBJ1-1	-	TRBV7-9	12	-	TGTGCCAGCAGCTACGACAGACATGAAGCTTTCTTT	CASSYDRHEAFF
TRBJ2-1	once	TRBV7-6	15	TRBD2	TGTGCCAGCAGCTTAGGGACTAGCGTGTACAATAAGCAGTTCTTC	CASSLGTSVYNKQFF
TRBJ1-5	many	TRBV4-1	13	-	TGCGCCAGCAGCCAAGATCGCGGCCGGCCCCAGCATTTT	CASSQDRGRPQHF
TRBJ2-1	-	TRBV20-1	13	-	TGCAGTGCTAGACCCCACGGGGGTGATGAGCAGTTCTTC	CSARPHGGDEQFF
TRBJ2-7	-	TRBV7-2	14	-	TGTGCCAGCAGCTTAGTCGGTTCGGATTACGAGCAGTACTTC	CASSLVGSDYEQYF
TRBJ2-2	many	TRBV6-1	16	-	TGTGCCAGCAGTGAAAGACGGATTATAAACACCGGGGAGCTGTTTTTT	CASSERRIINTGELFF
TRBJ2-7	many	TRBV9	15	-	TGTGCCAGCAGCCCCCATCTCTCGAGCTCCTACGAGCAGTACTTC	CASSPHLSSSYEQYF
TRBJ1-5	many	TRBV7-2	16	-	TGTGCCAGCAGCTTAATAAGGGGGTTAAGCAATCAGCCCCAGCATTTT	CASSLIRGLSNQPQHF
TRBJ2-7	many	TRBV28	14	-	TGTGCCAGCAGTTTAGGGGAGTGGAAATACGAGCAGTACTTC	CASSLGEWKYEQYF
TRBJ2-7	few	TRBV15	16	-	TGTGCCACCAGCAGAGACAGCCCAGTCAGGGCCTACGAGCAGTACTTC	CATSRDSPVRAYEQYF
TRBJ1-1	-	TRBV4-2	18	TRBD1	TGTGCCAGCAGCCCCGAAGGCGCTTTCAGGGGGAGGAACACTGAAGCTTTCTTT	CASSPEGAFRGRNTEAFF
TRBJ1-1	many	TRBV11-2	15	-	TGTGCCAGCAGCTCACTGAGAGGGTTGGACACTGAAGCTTTCTTT	CASSSLRGLDTEAFF
TRBJ2-3	many	TRBV12-3/TRBV12-4	14	-	TGTGCCAGCAGTTTACAAGGTTGGACAGATACGCAGTATTTT	CASSLQGWTDTQYF
TRBJ2-3	-	TRBV6-6	15	-	TGTGCCAGCAGTTACCCCGACAACTGCACAGATACGCAGTATTTT	CASSYPDNCTDTQYF
TRBJ2-7	many	TRBV7-9	15	-	TGTGCCACCATCAAAGCTGGCCGGGTGTTCTACGAGCAGTACTTC	CATIKAGRVFYEQYF
TRBJ2-2	-	TRBV5-1	14	-	TGCGCCAGCAGCTTGGTCCCCAACACCGGGGAGCTGTTTTTT	CASSLVPNTGELFF
TRBJ1-1	many	TRBV30	13	-	TGTGCCTGGAAGTTCTTGGTGAACACTGAAGCTTTCTTT	CAWKFLVNTEAFF
TRBJ2-7	many	TRBV7-2	15	-	TGTGCCAGCAGCCAAAGAAGGGACCCAGCCTACGAGCAGTACTTC	CASSQRRDPAYEQYF
TRBJ2-6	many	TRBV7-9	16	TRBD1	TGTGCCAGCAGCTTAGCGAGGACAGGAGGGGCCAACGTCCTGACTTTC	CASSLARTGGANVLTF
TRBJ1-5	many	TRBV2	14	-	TGTGCCAGCGGGGGTACTTATAGCAATCAGCCCCAGCATTTT	CASGGTYSNQPQHF
TRBJ2-1	many	TRBV24-1	13	-	TGTGCCACCAGTGACCCCTCCTACAATGAGCAGTTCTTC	CATSDPSYNEQFF